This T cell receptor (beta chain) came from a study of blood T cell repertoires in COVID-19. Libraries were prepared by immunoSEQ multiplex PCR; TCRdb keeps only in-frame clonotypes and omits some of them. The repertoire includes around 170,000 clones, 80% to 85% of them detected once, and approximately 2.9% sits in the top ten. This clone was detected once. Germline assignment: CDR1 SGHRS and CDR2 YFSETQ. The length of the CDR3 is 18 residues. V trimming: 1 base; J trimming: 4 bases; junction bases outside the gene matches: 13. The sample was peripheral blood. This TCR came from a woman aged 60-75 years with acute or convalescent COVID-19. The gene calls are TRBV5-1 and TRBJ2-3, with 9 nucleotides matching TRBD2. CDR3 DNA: TGCGCCAGCAGCTTGCGATCGGGCGGACTAGCGCTGGCAGATACGCAGTATTTT. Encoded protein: CASSLRSGGLALADTQYF.